This T cell receptor (beta chain) originates from a study of blood T cell repertoires in COVID-19. Study-wide context: The United States, Italy and Spain provided the acute and convalescent COVID-19 samples. The cDNA or gDNA used as material had been derived from T cells, B-cell-depleted T cells, or PBMCs.

CDR1 and CDR2 from the germline V gene are LGHDT and YNNKEL (reference sequence). This CDR3 spans 16 amino acids. V trimming: 4 bases; J trimming: 4 bases; junction bases outside the gene matches: 5. As originally analysed: Amplified reference gene primers provided the basis for estimating nucleated cell counts. Libraries were prepared by immunoSEQ multiplex PCR; TCRdb keeps only in-frame clonotypes and omits some of them. From that table come the V and J calls and clone size; the DNA was used to work out D and trimming. The table records 200,000 or so clones, roughly 90% of them present only once. The sequenced sample consisted of peripheral blood. This sequence was found in a woman aged 60 to 75 with acute or convalescent COVID-19. The rearrangement uses TRBV3-1 (or the pseudogene TRBV3-2) and TRBJ2-3; 13 bases line up with TRBD2. CDR3 residues: CASSLRTSGSSDTQYF. CDR3 bases: TGTGCCAGCAGCCTGAGGACTAGCGGGAGTTCAGATACGCAGTATTTT.